Presented here are 28 T cell receptor beta chains from one specimen sequenced in a study of vaccination effects on CD4 cells after COVID-19. For these TCRs, the target antigens are not known. In the ViraFEST assay, antigen-specific CD4+ clonotypes were identified by expansion after peptide-pool stimulation. Subsequent to a culture period of more than 9 days, CD4+ T cells were isolated. Two-dose BNT162b2 or mRNA-1273 vaccination was given to participants. Profiling relied on immunoSEQ multiplex PCR, and the TCRdb table lists in-frame clones only, not all of them. Here the sample spans 30,000 or so clones, over 65% being singletons. Sample: CD4+ T cells from PBMCs cultured with HCoV-NL63 spike peptides, taken after COVID-19 vaccination. Source of these receptors: a human donor who received a COVID-19 vaccine.

The V and J genes are TRBV6-5 and TRBJ1-5; D gene ambiguous. CDR3 size: 13 residues. CDR1 is MNHEY and CDR2 is SVGAGI in the germline V gene. V lost 2 bases to trimming and J lost 0 bases, with 2 bases between them. CDR3 nucleotides: TGTGCCAGCAGTTACAGTAGCAATCAGCCCCAGCATTTT. It codes for CASSYSSNQPQHF.

The chain recombines TRBV7-2 with TRBJ2-2; D perhaps matches TRBD2 (6 bases). The CDR3 covers 16 residues. Germline CDR1 reads SGHTA; CDR2 reads FQGNSA. V lost 5 bases and J 1 base, leaving 14 bases between the germline ends. CDR3 residues: CASSVFGGGNTGELFF. The CDR3 DNA reads as TGTGCCAGCAGCGTGTTTGGGGGAGGGAACACCGGGGAGCTGTTTTTT.

The chain couples TRBV20-1 to TRBJ2-3; D is ambiguous. V was shortened by 0 bases and J by 10 bases, with 8 bases between the two germline ends. The CDR3 covers 11 residues. Germline V CDR1 and CDR2: DFQATT, SNEGSKA (reference sequence). The DNA for the CDR3 is TGCAGTGCTAGAGAACCAGAAGCGCAGTATTTT. Encoded protein: CSAREPEAQYF.

The chain employs TRBV11-2 and TRBJ2-1; no firm D call. CDR1 and CDR2 (germline): SGHAT, FQNNGV. V was cut by 5 bases and J by 6 bases, with 5 bases left in between. This CDR3 has 11 residues. The CDR3 nucleotides are TGTGCCAGCAGCCGATTCAATGAGCAGTTCTTC. Amino acid sequence: CASSRFNEQFF.

The chain recombines TRBV6-4 with TRBJ2-2; 9 nucleotides align to TRBD1. J lost 3 bases, V lost 2 bases, and 1 base had no gene match. The CDR3 extends over 15 amino acids. Per germline, CDR1 MRHNA and CDR2 SNTAGT. The CDR3 DNA sequence: TGTGCCAGCAGTGACGACAGGGGGGACACCGGGGAGCTGTTTTTT. Translated, it gives CASSDDRGDTGELFF.

The genes are TRBV10-2 and TRBJ2-7; 7 positions match TRBD1. The junction had 8 bases not matched to a gene; V was cut back by 3 bases and J by 0 bases. Germline V gives CDR1 WSHSY, CDR2 SAAADI. The CDR3 consists of 16 residues. The CDR3 is CASSDSGTVSSYEQYF. CDR3 coding DNA: TGCGCCAGCAGTGATTCCGGGACAGTGAGCTCCTACGAGCAGTACTTC.

This clone was observed a handful of times. The V and J genes are TRBV11-2 and TRBJ1-1; 10 positions agree with TRBD1. CDR3 length equals 14 residues. The germline CDR1 and CDR2 sequences are SGHAT and FQNNGV. J lost 8 bases, V lost 5 bases, and 8 bases had no gene match. The CDR3 loop is CASSTRQGAIEAFF. Here the CDR3 DNA reads TGTGCCAGCAGCACCCGACAGGGGGCGATAGAAGCTTTCTTT.

This chain uses TRBV7-9 with TRBJ2-5; no firm D call. Between the trimmed V and J ends, which lost 2 bases and 1 base, there was a span of 8 bases. There are 14 residues in the CDR3. The germline V gene encodes CDR1 SEHNR and CDR2 FQNEAQ (reference sequence). The CDR3 protein is CASSLIGPQETQYF. CDR3 nucleotide sequence: TGTGCCAGCAGCTTAATCGGGCCCCAAGAGACCCAGTACTTC.

This clone was detected once. The rearrangement uses TRBV5-1 and TRBJ2-1; TRBD2 agrees at 7 bases. The CDR3 is 16 residues long. CDR1 is SGHRS, CDR2 YFSETQ, per germline. V trimming: 2 bases; J trimming: 8 bases; junction bases outside the gene matches: 13. The CDR3 spells CASSLRTTRSGHEQFF. The CDR3 DNA reads as TGCGCCAGCAGCTTACGAACGACTCGTAGCGGGCATGAGCAGTTCTTC.

This clone showed up just a few times. V usage is TRBV5-1 and J usage is TRBJ2-2; 12 bases are shared with TRBD1. CDR3 length: 14 amino acids. Losses at the gene ends were 5 bases for V and 6 bases for J; bases not matched to a gene: 2. Germline CDR1 reads SGHRS; CDR2 reads YFSETQ. In DNA form, the CDR3 reads TGCGCCAGCAGGGGACAGGGGGCATCCGGGGAGCTGTTTTTT. It yields the protein CASRGQGASGELFF.

CDR3 sequence (DNA): TGTGCCAGTAGTATAACGGGGACCCCACGGGACACCATATATTTT. Its translation is CASSITGTPRDTIYF. V and J are TRBV19 and TRBJ1-3; a weak D match, TRBD1 (5 bases). Germline V gives CDR1 LNHDA, CDR2 SQIVND (reference sequence). V was pared by 2 bases and J by 8 bases, with 16 bases between. The CDR3 sequence is 15 residues long.

This clone was recorded once. Additional DNA sequences in this sample encode the identical CDR3. This chain joins TRBV6-5 and TRBJ1-4; the D is unclear. Germline CDR1 reads MNHEY; CDR2 reads SVGAGI. This CDR3 is 15 amino acids long. Between the trimmed V and J ends, which lost 6 bases and 5 bases, there was a span of 16 bases. CDR3 nucleotides: TGTGCCAGCAGCCACGACGGGAGGACCAATGAAAAACTGTTTTTT. Protein product: CASSHDGRTNEKLFF.

This sequence joins TRBV19 and TRBJ2-5, with 8 bases aligning to TRBD1. The V segment lost 3 bases and the J segment 5 bases; nucleotides outside the gene matches: 8. CDR1 and CDR2 from the germline V gene are LNHDA and SQIVND (reference sequence). The CDR3 spans 15 residues. CDR3 nucleotide sequence: TGTGCCAGTAGTATTTCGACAGGGGCAGGGGAGACCCAGTACTTC. Translation gives CASSISTGAGETQYF.

The chain carries TRBV5-5 and TRBJ2-1, with TRBD2 identical over 9 bases. The V gene's germline CDR1 is SGHKS and CDR2 YYEKEE (reference sequence). CDR3 length: 16 amino acids. V was pared by 5 bases and J by 4 bases, with 10 bases of the junction left unmatched. The CDR3 loop reads CASRSVGLASYNEQFF. CDR3 DNA sequence: TGTGCCAGCAGATCGGTCGGACTAGCGTCTTACAATGAGCAGTTCTTC.

The CDR3 nucleotides are TGTGCCAGCAGCTTAAGAAGGGGGGGGACCGGGGAGCTGTTTTTT. It specifies CASSLRRGGTGELFF. The rearrangement joins TRBV7-9 to TRBJ2-2; a possible D gene is TRBD2 (7 bases). Germline V gives CDR1 SEHNR, CDR2 FQNEAQ (reference sequence). V shed 2 bases and J shed 5 bases, with 12 bases lying between them. CDR3 length equals 15 residues.

The table lists this clone with a few counts. V is TRBV5-1 and J is TRBJ1-1, with D uncertain. The V gene lost 2 bases and the J gene lost 3 bases, with 8 bases spanning the gap. Germline CDR1 and CDR2: SGHRS and YFSETQ. This CDR3 has 13 residues. The CDR3 sequence: CASSLDIYTEAFF. The CDR3 coding sequence is TGCGCCAGCAGCTTAGACATCTACACTGAAGCTTTCTTT.

This clone was counted once. J is TRBJ2-1 and V is TRBV2; tentatively, D is TRBD2 (5 bases). The CDR3 contains 15 residues. Trimming removed 2 bases from V and 4 bases from J, with 12 bases in between. Per the germline V gene, CDR1 is SNHLY and CDR2 is FYNNEI. The chain's CDR3 is CASSEIFGVYNEQFF. CDR3 sequence (DNA): TGTGCCAGCAGTGAAATTTTCGGGGTATACAATGAGCAGTTCTTC.

This clone was found a few times. This chain links TRBV29-1 with TRBJ2-7; D is uncertain. The CDR3 runs 13 residues. V gave up 6 bases and J gave up 9 bases, with 21 bases separating them. Germline V CDR1 and CDR2: SQVTM, ANQGSEA. CDR3 DNA: TGCAGCGTGTTCAGAGACGATTCTTACTTGCAGTACTTC. Residues: CSVFRDDSYLQYF.

The CDR3 region is CAWSLGWGRNTEAFF. CDR3 DNA: TGTGCCTGGAGTTTGGGATGGGGGAGGAACACTGAAGCTTTCTTT. This sequence joins TRBV30 and TRBJ1-1; D possibly corresponds to TRBD1 (5 bases). Trimming removed 2 bases at V and 1 base at J, with 14 bases between. CDR1 and CDR2 (germline): GTSNPN, SVGIG (reference sequence). The CDR3 contains 15 residues.

This clone appeared a few times. V gene TRBV5-1 combines with J gene TRBJ2-5, with a weak D call TRBD1 (8 bases). V dropped 3 bases and J dropped 1 base, with 13 bases sitting between them. The CDR3 is 15 residues long. Per germline, CDR1 SGHRS and CDR2 YFSETQ. CDR3 sequence (DNA): TGCGCCAGCAGCTCAACAGGGGGGGCCCAAGAGACCCAGTACTTC. Its protein product is CASSSTGGAQETQYF.

The J gene is TRBJ1-1, the V gene TRBV6-4; D call uncertain. The CDR3 extends over 13 amino acids. V was shortened by 2 bases and J by 1 base, with 5 bases between the two germline ends. Per the germline V gene, CDR1 is MRHNA and CDR2 is SNTAGT. The DNA for the CDR3 is TGTGCCAGCAGTGACGAGGGGAACACTGAAGCTTTCTTT. Protein sequence: CASSDEGNTEAFF.

This rearrangement joins TRBV19 to TRBJ1-1; D ambiguous. The CDR3 runs to 12 residues. The germline V gene encodes CDR1 LNHDA and CDR2 SQIVND (reference sequence). V was pared by 8 bases and J by 5 bases, with 12 bases between. The CDR3 spells CASGIGETEAFF. CDR3 coding DNA: TGTGCCAGTGGCATTGGGGAAACTGAAGCTTTCTTT.

In its sample, this clone ranks as medium-sized. The chain couples TRBV6-1 to TRBJ2-7, with a possible D match to TRBD2 (6 bases). CDR3 length: 15 amino acids. Germline V gene lookup returns CDR1 MNHNS and CDR2 SASEGT. V lost 1 base and J 5 bases, leaving 15 bases between the germline ends. The CDR3 reads CASSEVPGATDEQYF. In nucleotides, the CDR3 is TGTGCCAGCAGTGAAGTCCCGGGAGCAACCGACGAGCAGTACTTC.

In this sample, this clone turned up a few times. The V call is TRBV7-9, the J call TRBJ1-1, with D possibly matching TRBD1 (6 bases). V gave up 2 bases and J gave up 3 bases, with 10 bases separating them. Germline V CDR1 and CDR2: SEHNR, FQNEAQ (reference sequence). There are 14 residues in the CDR3. The CDR3 coding sequence is TGTGCCAGCAGCTTACGAGGGGGGGACACTGAAGCTTTCTTT. Amino acids: CASSLRGGDTEAFF.

The J gene is TRBJ1-1, the V gene TRBV9; D is perhaps TRBD1 (6 bases). CDR3 length equals 15 residues. Deletions cut 0 bases from V and 0 bases from J, with 9 bases between. Per the germline V gene, CDR1 is SGDLS and CDR2 is YYNGEE. For the CDR3, the DNA is TGTGCCAGCAGCGTAGGGCAGGGGATGAACACTGAAGCTTTCTTT. It codes for CASSVGQGMNTEAFF. The full variable domain, rest sourced from reference TRBV9 and TRBJ1-1, is DSGVTQTPKHLITATGQRVTLRCSPRSGDLSVYWYQQSLDQGLQFLIQYYNGEERAKGNILERFSAQQFPDLHSELNLSSLELGDSALYFCASSVGQGMNTEAFFGQGTRLTVV.

This chain connects TRBV7-9 to TRBJ2-1, with 8 bases matching TRBD1. This CDR3 has 18 amino acids. The V and J ends lost 1 base and 6 bases, in that order; junction bases with no gene match: 14. Germline values: CDR1 SEHNR, CDR2 FQNEAQ (reference sequence). The CDR3 protein is CASSLGGYRDRHLNEQFF. DNA of the CDR3: TGTGCCAGCAGCTTAGGAGGATACCGGGACAGGCATCTCAATGAGCAGTTCTTC.

The chain is built from TRBV6-2 or TRBV6-3 and TRBJ1-1, with a weak D call TRBD1 (6 bases). The CDR3 has 14 residues. Trimming removed 5 bases from V and 0 bases from J, with 10 bases in between. The germline gives CDR1 MNHEY, CDR2 SVGEGT. The CDR3 sequence: CASSPGAVNTEAFF. DNA of the CDR3: TGTGCCAGCAGTCCGGGGGCAGTGAACACTGAAGCTTTCTTT.

The chain is built from TRBV6-5 and TRBJ1-3; tentatively, D is TRBD1 (5 bases). Germline V gene lookup returns CDR1 MNHEY and CDR2 SVGAGI. Trimming removed 10 bases at V and 4 bases at J, with 17 bases between. The CDR3 is 14 residues long. CDR3 in amino acids: CANGNTGLGNTIYF. DNA for the CDR3: TGTGCCAACGGAAATACGGGGCTGGGAAACACCATATATTTT.